Only a few counts were recorded for the clone carrying this TCR beta chain. Its antigen is not identified. TCRdb redid the calling of the RACE reads with MiXCR, one entry per CDR3 protein. The sample gives 79,000 or so distinct CDR3 sequences, approximately 10% of which show up once; around 1.5% is in the top ten. Germline V gives CDR1 SGHVS, CDR2 FNYEAQ. This CDR3 contains 13 residues. With 8 bases removed from V and 9 bases from J, the gap between germline ends came to 17 bases. The data were obtained in a study of human T cells and chemical hapten exposure. Findings and caveats of the study: Donors were affected by alopecia, so their immune reaction might vary from that of healthy individuals.

This sample's time point: patch test 1, 2 weeks after DPC sensitization. Sample treatment: therapeutic diphenylcyclopropenone sensitization with weekly scalp DPC. Patch tests were applied only after blood draws. The chain employs TRBV7-6 and TRBJ2-1; TRBD2 might be the D (6 bases). Sequencing was performed on whole blood, taken in connection with sensitization to the hapten diphenylcyclopropenone (DPC). This clonotype originated in a woman aged 50 to 60 with alopecia areata. Some clones in this sample may be carry-over from other donors' samples. The CDR3 DNA follows: TGTGCCAGCCGTAGCGGAGGAGGACGTGAGCAGTTCTTC. Translated: CASRSGGGREQFF.